This entry is about one T cell receptor (beta chain). This clone was detected once. Its antigen target is currently unknown. There are no base qualities to consult, and no much larger clone falls within one base. The sample is drawn from a study of cytomegalovirus exposure and HLA in healthy donors (dated by TCRdb to 2015 to 2018). Notes on the research overall: An earlier analysis of around 600 of the donors reported 250 to 350 Gb of sequence data and more than 90 million unique TCR beta sequences from roughly 180 million T cells. An early release that covered more than 550 HLA-typed donors contained approximately 290 gigabases of sequencing data and about 84 million unique TCR sequences. Of the roughly 430 genotyped donors, about 80% fell in the genetic ancestry cluster associated with self-reported Caucasian donors. The study was designed to test whether signatures of past pathogen exposure could be identified by cataloging public T cell receptors. Using immunosequencing, the study profiled T cell repertoires from about 620 subjects and related those repertoires to cytomegalovirus serostatus. Along with the roughly 700-subject first cohort, a separate validation cohort of over a hundred different subjects was used. High-throughput TCR immunosequencing, statistical association of individual TCRs with disease status, and machine learning were combined to predict cytomegalovirus infection status. A later analysis re-analyzed previously published TCR beta repertoires from roughly 600 donors and added high-resolution HLA genotyping to study TCR occurrence patterns. Rather than using new phenotypic data, the later analysis identified candidate immune exposures from TCR beta sequences and from how often those sequences occurred across donors. To decide whether each TCR beta V gene segment behaved as functional or pseudogenic, an earlier analysis of over 500 of the donors relied on high-throughput TCR beta sequencing. Donor age, sex, ethnicity and CMV serostatus were collected together with the repertoire data. In a later genetic analysis, genome-wide SNP genotypes for about three fifths of the roughly 670 donors were used, and that subset was treated as a discovery cohort. All discovery cohort repertoires had been generated on a single sequencing platform. HLA typing included class I and class II loci at four-digit resolution. The number of donors typed differed by locus, with 629-630 for A, B, C, DRB1 and DQB1, around 560 for DQA1, about 610 for DPA1, and under 490 for DPB1. Because of strong linkage in the cohort, five DR-DQ haplotypes were treated as single units for association and clustering. Among several hundred genotyped donors of the cohort, an average of around 220,000 unique TCR beta nucleotide sequences was sequenced per donor, of which roughly 18% were non-productive.

The CDR3, from cysteine to phenylalanine, totals 16 residues. Only the CDR3 DNA stays, 48 bases, in frame from base 1. From the germline V gene, CDR1 is SNHLY and CDR2 is FYNNEI. V and J are truncated by 2 bases and 6 bases respectively, leaving an intervening sequence of 19 bases. The cohort consisted of 666 healthy bone marrow donors. At the time of sampling, every cohort member was nominally healthy, though immune exposures that went unrecorded were likely present. The donor was CMV seronegative and was included in the group of 352 seronegative cohort members. A peripheral blood sample was collected from each donor, and TCR beta sequencing was performed on peripheral blood mononuclear cells. The Qiagen DNeasy Blood Extraction Kit was used to extract genomic DNA from the blood cell samples. Libraries were made using the immunoSEQ multiplex PCR assay. For the multiplex PCR, a mixture combining 60 forward primers for TCR Vbeta segments and 13 reverse primers for TCR Jbeta segments was used. Amplification of the CDR3 region of rearranged TCR beta genes was performed with a multiplex PCR assay on genomic DNA. The Illumina HiSeq System was used to sequence the amplified TCR beta libraries as 87-base-pair reads. In the original analysis: In a later analysis, tens of millions of unique TCR beta chains were counted across the 500 to 850 repertoires, and approximately 9.9 million of these chains were shared by at least two donors. To remove PCR and sequencing errors, raw reads were error-corrected and collapsed into unique sequences using a nearest-neighbor algorithm that merged closely related sequences. To assign V, D and J gene segments, CDR3 sequences were aligned to IMGT reference sequences. For a sequence to be retained, a match of at least six nucleotides was required to both a V gene segment and a J gene segment. A rearrangement was called productive if the CDR3 had no stop codons and remained in frame with V and J, and every other rearrangement was called non-productive. Following IMGT convention, CDR3 was defined as the stretch from the second conserved V-encoded cysteine up to the conserved J-encoded phenylalanine. Sequences without an unambiguous match to a single V gene segment were excluded from the earlier analysis of over 500 of the donors. In an earlier analysis of roughly 500 of the donors, V segments were called functional above 56.7% productive rearrangements and were called segregating when the between-donor standard deviation exceeded 5%. A statistical classification framework was developed to diagnose cytomegalovirus status using the catalog of TCR beta chain sequences. In a later analysis, TCR nucleotide sequences were compared against IMGT/GENE-DB human TR gene sequences so that V and J genes could be assigned. The TCRdist pipeline was used in a later analysis to assign CDR3 sequences and most-parsimonious VDJ recombination scenarios. In a later analysis, each TCR beta chain was defined by its CDR3 amino acid sequence together with its V-gene family, and reads without a unique V-gene family were excluded. As a way to deal with suspected cross-contamination and a sequencing artifact, a later analysis dropped roughly 600 nucleotide sequences that were highly shared and had low generation probability. A later analysis calculated a clonal expansion index for each public chain from normalized within-repertoire ranks of inferred template counts. In a later analysis, generation probabilities were computed using a VDJ recombination model fitted to out-of-frame rearrangements, and the results were checked against IGoR. In a later analysis, hypergeometric tests were used to score TCR-TCR, TCR-HLA and TCR-CMV co-occurrence, with a repertoire-size bias correction applied to TCR pairs. In a later analysis, false discovery rates were estimated by permuting HLA or CMV assignments 20 times. In a later analysis, co-occurring TCRs were grouped using DBSCAN, and TCRdist sequence similarity was added for clustering within HLA-allele-positive subsets. For co-occurrence clustering, repertoires with fewer than 30,000 or more than 120,000 public chains were excluded, along with five repertoires with anomalous nucleotide sharing. What TCRdb holds here is the immuneACCESS table cut down to in-frame rearrangements. Part of the clones is not present; checked against another copy, under half of the missing clones reflect an unresolved V gene, and the others are unexplained. V, J and clone size reflect that table, while D and trimming were determined from the DNA. Recorded for this sample are approximately 130,000 clones; roughly 82% of them occurred a single time. The top ten constitute 1.5% of the sample.

General findings and caveats noted by the study authors: In vitro tests confirmed that a few of the cytomegalovirus-associated TCR beta chains recognize cytomegalovirus antigens. The presence/absence analyses assumed that sequencing depth was roughly uniform across donors, and that assumption may not be true. According to a later analysis, parvovirus B19, influenza, CMV and Epstein-Barr virus appeared linked to several top co-occurrence clusters. Around 16 rarely observed V segments, including chromosome 9 orphons, were excluded from the earlier analysis of approximately 600 of the donors because counts were too low. Immune exposure information for the cohort was limited to CMV serostatus. The sequencing pipeline was judged likely to have produced a cluster of highly shared sequence variants as a technical artifact. In a later genetic analysis, a missense DCLRE1C variant was associated with V-gene and J-gene trimming of TCR beta chains, and the association was replicated in an independent cohort. The authors suggested that the approach could potentially be generalized to other disease states and immunological phenotypes. Most CMV-associated TCR beta chains appeared to be HLA-restricted in a later analysis, and the HLA associations seemed to be driven largely by CMV exposure. In an earlier analysis of 450 to 750 of the donors, most TCR beta V segments appeared in productive rearrangements about 87% or about 30% of the time, broadly matching IMGT annotations. A further reported finding was that TCR beta sequences accurately predicted the HLA-A and HLA-B alleles for most subjects in the first cohort. Most TCR sequences were seen in very few donors, while some public TCRs were found in many individuals. The study gave a list of about 160 TCR beta chains associated with cytomegalovirus. Because some donors lacked HLA typing at each locus, the association tests relied only on the typed subset. Assigning TCR associations to individual alleles was difficult when HLA alleles, especially DR and DQ, strongly co-occurred. The 87-base-pair reads could not distinguish some IMGT-functional V segments, including TRBV6-2 and TRBV6-3, so those segments were excluded. A later analysis found that HLA-associated TCR beta chains were more clonally expanded and had lower generation probabilities than equally common non-associated chains. Correlated functional status among segregating V segments might be attributable to linkage disequilibrium, but an unknown experimental factor could not be ruled out. In this cohort, only TCR beta chains were sequenced, and detectable features were limited by the absence of alpha or paired-chain data. In a later genetic analysis, fewer N-insertions in productive TCRs were reported among donors in an Asian-associated ancestry cluster than the roughly 700-donor mean. In a later analysis, the rate of TCR association differed among HLA loci, with DRB1 alleles having the most associated TCRs and HLA-C alleles having the fewest. In both the original and validation cohorts, the classifier was reported to diagnose cytomegalovirus status with high specificity and sensitivity. Specific HLA alleles were associated with 15,000 to 20,000 TCR beta sequences at a false discovery rate of 0.05 in a later analysis.

Source material: PBMCs. The sequence came from a woman between 18 and 29 years old in good health and CMV-seronegative. This sequence uses TRBV2 and TRBJ1-2; the D segment could be TRBD1, given 6 matching bases. The CDR3 here reads CASSEYGQGYPHGYTF. The base sequence is TGTGCCAGCAGTGAATACGGGCAGGGGTACCCACATGGCTACACCTTC. Here the CDR3 is joined to the reference TRBV2 and TRBJ1-2 genes, and the full variable domain is: EPEVTQTPSHQVTQMGQEVILRCVPISNHLYFYWYRQILGQKVEFLVSFYNNEISEKSEIFDDQFSVERPDGSNFTLKIRSTKLEDSAMYFCASSEYGQGYPHGYTFGSGTRLTVV.